The T cell receptor (beta chain) under discussion was sequenced for a study of response to subunit inactivated influenza vaccine. A single record per CDR3 protein comes from TCRdb applying MiXCR to the RT-PCR reads. This sample has roughly 710,000 distinct CDR3 sequences; less than 15% occur once, and the top ten carry about 7.6%. The CDR3 length is 14 residues. V lost 0 bases, J lost 6 bases, and 8 bases lay in between. Germline V lookup: CDR1 LGHNA, CDR2 YNFKEQ. Overall study results and limits: Researchers suggested that each seasonal influenza vaccination recruits few new T cells.

This clonotype was seen only a few times. Its antigen is undetermined. The sequencing used PBMCs from blood, collected about 14 days before vaccination. The origin of this receptor is a man in his fifties or sixties who received an inactivated influenza vaccine. The chain recombines TRBV4-2 with TRBJ2-2; D is uncertain. The chain's CDR3 is CASSQDKWSGELFF. CDR3 DNA sequence: TGTGCCAGCAGCCAAGATAAATGGTCCGGGGAGCTGTTTTTT.